The 9 T cell receptor beta chains presented below share a single source sample, sequenced in a study of beta chain features in type 1 diabetes. General study points: Shorter TCRB CDR3s, moderately but significantly so, marked every one of the four CD4+ subsets in Type 1 diabetes patients.

Their target antigens are unknown. Since all of the isolated RNA was reverse transcribed, expressed TCRB transcripts were what got sequenced. Libraries were prepared by immunoSEQ multiplex PCR; TCRdb keeps only in-frame clonotypes and omits some of them. The top ten clones hold 0.028% of a sample with more than 250,000 clones, roughly 21% of them seen once. The specimen sequenced was naive CD4+ T cells from blood. These receptors came from a woman in her thirties or forties with type 1 diabetes.

The V call is TRBV30, the J call TRBJ1-5; D is undetermined. Germline CDR1 reads GTSNPN; CDR2 reads SVGIG (reference sequence). This CDR3 is built from 13 residues. V shed 1 base and J shed 4 bases, with 8 bases lying between them. CDR3 region: CAWSASGNQPQHF. The CDR3 DNA sequence: TGTGCCTGGAGTGCCTCGGGGAATCAGCCCCAGCATTTT.

This clone has only a few counts. The gene calls are TRBV7-9 and TRBJ2-2; 7 bases line up with TRBD1. V was pared by 2 bases and J by 6 bases, with 9 bases of the junction left unmatched. The germline V gene encodes CDR1 SEHNR and CDR2 FQNEAQ (reference sequence). This CDR3 region has 16 residues. The CDR3, as DNA: TGTGCCAGCAGCTTATTTAGGACAGGAGGACCCGGGGAGCTGTTTTTT. Translating gives CASSLFRTGGPGELFF.

The CDR3 region is CASSSGLAAYNEQFF. The CDR3 coding sequence is TGTGCCAGCAGCTCGGGACTAGCGGCCTACAATGAGCAGTTCTTC. V gene TRBV9 combines with J gene TRBJ2-1; 11 nucleotides align to TRBD2. CDR1 is SGDLS and CDR2 is YYNGEE in the germline V gene. CDR3 size: 15 residues. V dropped 4 bases and J dropped 2; count of bases not matched to a gene: 2.

A single count supports this clone. The rearrangement uses TRBV27 and TRBJ1-2; 8 bases agree with TRBD1. Per germline, CDR1 MNHEY and CDR2 SMNVEV (reference sequence). The CDR3 sequence is 13 residues long. V shed 7 bases, J shed 8 bases, and the junction held 9 bases outside the gene matches. The CDR3 DNA reads as TGTGCCAGCACCCCGACAGGGGTAAGCGGCTACACCTTC. Its translation is CASTPTGVSGYTF.

The chain uses TRBV5-1 and TRBJ2-1; a possible D gene is TRBD1 (5 bases). Between the trimmed V and J ends, which lost 0 bases and 1 base, there was a span of 8 bases. Germline-derived CDR1 and CDR2 are SGHRS and YFSETQ. CDR3 length equals 15 residues. CDR3 sequence (DNA): TGCGCCAGCAGCTTGGAAGGGGTGTCCTACAATGAGCAGTTCTTC. Protein sequence: CASSLEGVSYNEQFF.

The chain recombines TRBV15 with TRBJ2-1, with D maybe TRBD1 (6 bases). V dropped 0 bases and J dropped 7 bases, with 10 bases sitting between them. From germline, CDR1 is LNHNV and CDR2 YYDKDF (reference sequence). This CDR3 has 14 residues. DNA for the CDR3: TGTGCCACCAGCAGAGATAAGAGGGGGAATGAGCAGTTCTTC. Protein product: CATSRDKRGNEQFF.

In its sample, this clone was seen a few times. The chain employs TRBV7-9 and TRBJ2-7, with 9 bases identical to TRBD1. With 4 bases clipped from V and 3 bases from J, the junction kept 4 bases outside the gene matches. This CDR3 comprises 14 residues. Germline-derived CDR1 and CDR2 are SEHNR and FQNEAQ (reference sequence). The CDR3 spells CASSSGQGIYEQYF. The CDR3 DNA reads TGTGCCAGCAGCTCGGGACAGGGTATCTACGAGCAGTACTTC.

This clone showed up just a few times. The chain employs TRBV15 and TRBJ2-7; perhaps TRBD1 as D (6 bases). CDR3 length: 15 residues. From germline, CDR1 is LNHNV and CDR2 YYDKDF (reference sequence). V lost 0 bases and J 4 bases, leaving 13 bases between the germline ends. CDR3: CATSRDPGQSYEQYF. The CDR3 DNA is TGTGCCACCAGCAGAGATCCGGGACAATCTTACGAGCAGTACTTC.

V gene TRBV27 combines with J gene TRBJ2-7; 7 bases align to TRBD1. In germline, CDR1 is MNHEY, CDR2 SMNVEV (reference sequence). The junction had 7 bases not matched to a gene; V was cut back by 6 bases and J by 5 bases. The CDR3 sequence is 13 residues long. This CDR3 is CASRGQVWDEQYF. In nucleotides, the CDR3 is TGTGCCAGCAGAGGACAGGTCTGGGACGAGCAGTACTTC.